A selection of T cell receptor beta chains follows, all from one sample in a study of blood T cell repertoires in COVID-19. Assay used: immunoSEQ multiplex PCR; TCRdb lists only in-frame clones, some missing. The sample lists tens of thousands of clones, 90% seen once, with over 2.5% in the top ten. Input material: peripheral blood. The receptors stem from a human donor in a cohort sampled during active COVID-19. The conserved cysteine and the conserved F or W are not part of the CDR3 here. Size values are once, few and many counts, or a class for expanded clones, and some rows have none.

v_gene: TRBV6-5
j_gene: TRBJ2-7
abundance: -
CDR3aa: ASSYSRDTPYEQY

v_gene: TRBV6-6
j_gene: TRBJ2-7
abundance: -
CDR3aa: ASSSRTGQGAYEQY

v_gene: TRBV30
j_gene: TRBJ1-1
abundance: -
CDR3aa: AWGRTEAF

v_gene: TRBV30
j_gene: TRBJ2-7
abundance: -
CDR3aa: AWSGGVYEQY

v_gene: TRBV28
j_gene: TRBJ1-1
abundance: -
CDR3aa: ASSLGGVQTEAF

v_gene: TRBV5-1
j_gene: TRBJ2-1
abundance: -
CDR3aa: ASSLEGQGEQF

v_gene: TRBV9
j_gene: TRBJ2-1
abundance: -
CDR3aa: ASSVSGRAGIYNEQF

v_gene: TRBV6-5
j_gene: TRBJ1-2
abundance: -
CDR3aa: ASRGQGKLYGYT

v_gene: TRBV5-4
j_gene: TRBJ2-3
abundance: -
CDR3aa: ASSIRLAGMDTQY

v_gene: TRBV10-2
j_gene: TRBJ2-4
abundance: -
CDR3aa: ASSEWGDRTIAKNIQY

v_gene: TRBV30
j_gene: TRBJ2-1
abundance: -
CDR3aa: AWSVRQGRGLYNEQF

v_gene: TRBV2
j_gene: TRBJ2-1
abundance: -
CDR3aa: ASRGGLEQF

v_gene: TRBV7-9
j_gene: TRBJ1-4
abundance: once
CDR3aa: ASSLGASGMYEKLF

v_gene: TRBV11-3
j_gene: TRBJ2-7
abundance: few
CDR3aa: ASSNSGRADEQY

v_gene: TRBV4-1
j_gene: TRBJ1-2
abundance: -
CDR3aa: ASSQEDREVGYGYT

v_gene: TRBV7-8
j_gene: TRBJ2-3
abundance: -
CDR3aa: ASSQRTGTMRTQY

v_gene: TRBV28
j_gene: TRBJ2-1
abundance: -
CDR3aa: ASSSNLYNEQF

v_gene: TRBV2
j_gene: TRBJ2-2
abundance: -
CDR3aa: ASRDGGRTGELF